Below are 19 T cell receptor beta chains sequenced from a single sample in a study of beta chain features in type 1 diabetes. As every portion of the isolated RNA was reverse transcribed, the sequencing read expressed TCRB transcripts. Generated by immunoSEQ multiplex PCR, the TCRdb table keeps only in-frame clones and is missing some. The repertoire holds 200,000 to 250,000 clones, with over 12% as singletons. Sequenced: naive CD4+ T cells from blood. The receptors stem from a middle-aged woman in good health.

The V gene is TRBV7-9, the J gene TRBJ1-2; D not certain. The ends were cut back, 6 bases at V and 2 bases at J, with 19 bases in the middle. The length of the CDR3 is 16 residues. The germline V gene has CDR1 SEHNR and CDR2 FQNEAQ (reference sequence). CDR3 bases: TGTGCCAGCAGGCCCCCTATCGGGGTCGTAAACTATGGCTACACCTTC. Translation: CASRPPIGVVNYGYTF.

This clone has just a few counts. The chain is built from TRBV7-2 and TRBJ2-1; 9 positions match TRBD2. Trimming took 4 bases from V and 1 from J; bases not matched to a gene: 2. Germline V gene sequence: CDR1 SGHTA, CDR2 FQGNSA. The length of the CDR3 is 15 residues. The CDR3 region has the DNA TGTGCCAGCAGCTCTAGCGGGGATTCCTACAATGAGCAGTTCTTC. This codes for CASSSSGDSYNEQFF.

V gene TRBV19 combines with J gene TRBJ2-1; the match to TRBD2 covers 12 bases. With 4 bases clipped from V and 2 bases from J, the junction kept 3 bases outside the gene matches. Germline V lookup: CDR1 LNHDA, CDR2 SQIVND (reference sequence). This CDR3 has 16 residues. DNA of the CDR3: TGTGCCAGTAGTAGCCGACTAGCGGGGGCCTACAATGAGCAGTTCTTC. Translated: CASSSRLAGAYNEQFF. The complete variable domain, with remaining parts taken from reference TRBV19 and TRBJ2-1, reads DGGITQSPKYLFRKEGQNVTLSCEQNLNHDAMYWYRQDPGQGLRLIYYSQIVNDFQKGDIAEGYSVSREKKESFPLTVTSAQKNPTAFYLCASSSRLAGAYNEQFFGPGTRLTVL.

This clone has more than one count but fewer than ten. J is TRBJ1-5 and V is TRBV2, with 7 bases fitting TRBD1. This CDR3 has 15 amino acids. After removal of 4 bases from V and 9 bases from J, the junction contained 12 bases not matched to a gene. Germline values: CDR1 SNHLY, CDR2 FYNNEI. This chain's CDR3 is CASSARTGLVGPQHF. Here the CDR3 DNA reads TGTGCCAGCAGTGCCCGGACAGGCTTAGTGGGGCCCCAGCATTTT.

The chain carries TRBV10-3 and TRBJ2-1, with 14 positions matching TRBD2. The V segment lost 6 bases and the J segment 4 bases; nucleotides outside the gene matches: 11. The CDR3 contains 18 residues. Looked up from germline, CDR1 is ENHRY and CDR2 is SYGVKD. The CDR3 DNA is TGTGCCATCAGCCGGACTAGCGGGGGGACTAACTTATACAATGAGCAGTTCTTC. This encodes CAISRTSGGTNLYNEQFF.

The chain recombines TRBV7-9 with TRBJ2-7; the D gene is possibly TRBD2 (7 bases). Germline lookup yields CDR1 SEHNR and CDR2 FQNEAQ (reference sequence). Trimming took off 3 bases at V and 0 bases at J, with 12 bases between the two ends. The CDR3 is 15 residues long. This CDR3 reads CASSFEGGLSYEQYF. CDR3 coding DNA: TGTGCCAGCAGCTTTGAGGGGGGGCTCTCCTACGAGCAGTACTTC.

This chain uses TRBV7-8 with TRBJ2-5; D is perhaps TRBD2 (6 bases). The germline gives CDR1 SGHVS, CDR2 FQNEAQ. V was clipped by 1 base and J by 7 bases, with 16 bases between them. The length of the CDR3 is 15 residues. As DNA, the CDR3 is TGTGCCAGCAGCTTAGACGGGACTTGGGTGCCGACCCAGTACTTC. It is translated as CASSLDGTWVPTQYF.

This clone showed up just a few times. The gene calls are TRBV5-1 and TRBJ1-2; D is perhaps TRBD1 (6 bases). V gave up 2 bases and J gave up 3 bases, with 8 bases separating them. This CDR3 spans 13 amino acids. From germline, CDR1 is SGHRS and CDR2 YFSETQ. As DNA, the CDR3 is TGCGCCAGCAGCTTACAGGGAGACTATGGCTACACCTTC. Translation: CASSLQGDYGYTF. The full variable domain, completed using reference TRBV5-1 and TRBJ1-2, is KAGVTQTPRYLIKTRGQQVTLSCSPISGHRSVSWYQQTPGQGLQFLFEYFSETQRNKGNFPGRFSGRQFSNSRSEMNVSTLELGDSALYLCASSLQGDYGYTFGSGTRLTVV.

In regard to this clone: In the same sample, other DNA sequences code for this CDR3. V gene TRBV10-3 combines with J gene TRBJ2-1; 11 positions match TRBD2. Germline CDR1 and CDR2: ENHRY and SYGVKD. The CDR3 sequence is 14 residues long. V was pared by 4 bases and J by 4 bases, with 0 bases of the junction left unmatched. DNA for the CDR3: TGTGCCATCAGTGGACTAGCGGGGTACAATGAGCAGTTCTTC. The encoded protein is CAISGLAGYNEQFF.

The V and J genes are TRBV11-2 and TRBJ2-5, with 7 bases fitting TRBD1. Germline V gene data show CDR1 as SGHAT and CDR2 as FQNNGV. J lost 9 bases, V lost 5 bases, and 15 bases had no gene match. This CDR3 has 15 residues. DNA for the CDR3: TGTGCCAGCAGCCGTACATACTGGATGCAGGGGGCCCAGTACTTC. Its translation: CASSRTYWMQGAQYF.

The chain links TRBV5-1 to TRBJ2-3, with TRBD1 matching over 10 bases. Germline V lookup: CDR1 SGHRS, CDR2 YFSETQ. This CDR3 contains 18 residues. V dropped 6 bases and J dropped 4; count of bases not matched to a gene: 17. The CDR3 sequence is CASTPLLPGQGTADTQYF. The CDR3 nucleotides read TGCGCCAGCACTCCCCTACTACCGGGACAGGGGACCGCAGATACGCAGTATTTT.

The CDR3 region is CASTLGSGEIYNEQFF. The CDR3 coding sequence is TGTGCCAGCACCCTAGGTAGCGGGGAAATCTACAATGAGCAGTTCTTC. The rearrangement uses TRBV27 and TRBJ2-1, with TRBD2 matching over 8 bases. V gave up 7 bases and J gave up 3 bases; unmatched junction bases: 11. The CDR3 consists of 16 residues. CDR1 and CDR2 (germline): MNHEY, SMNVEV (reference sequence).

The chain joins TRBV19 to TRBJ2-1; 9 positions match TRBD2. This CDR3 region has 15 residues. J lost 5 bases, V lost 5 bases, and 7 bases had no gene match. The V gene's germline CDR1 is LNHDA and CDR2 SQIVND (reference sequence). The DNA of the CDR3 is TGTGCCAGTAGTCCCCGCGGGGGGGGACACAATGAGCAGTTCTTC. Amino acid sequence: CASSPRGGGHNEQFF.

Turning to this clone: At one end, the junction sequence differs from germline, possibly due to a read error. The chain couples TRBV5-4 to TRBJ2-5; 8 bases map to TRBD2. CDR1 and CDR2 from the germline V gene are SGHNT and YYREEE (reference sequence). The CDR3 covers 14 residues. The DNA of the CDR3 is TGCGCCAGCAGCCGAGGACTAGCTGAGGAGACCCAGTACTTC. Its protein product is CASSRGLAEETQYF. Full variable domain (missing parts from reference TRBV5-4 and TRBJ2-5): ETGVTQSPTHLIKTRGQQVTLRCSSQSGHNTVSWYQQALGQGPQFIFQYYREEENGRGNFPPRFSGLQFPNYSSELNVNALELDDSALYLCASSRGLAEETQYFGPGTRLLVL.

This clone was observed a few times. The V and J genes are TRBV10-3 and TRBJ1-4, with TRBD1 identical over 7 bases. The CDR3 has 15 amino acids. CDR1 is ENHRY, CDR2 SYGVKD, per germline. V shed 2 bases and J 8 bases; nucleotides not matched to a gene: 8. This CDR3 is CAISEGLDRVEKLFF. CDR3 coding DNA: TGTGCCATCAGTGAGGGCTTAGACAGGGTCGAAAAACTGTTTTTT.

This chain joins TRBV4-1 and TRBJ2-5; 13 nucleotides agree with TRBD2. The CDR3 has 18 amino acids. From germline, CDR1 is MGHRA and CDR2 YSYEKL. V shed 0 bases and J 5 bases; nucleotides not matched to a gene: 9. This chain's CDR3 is CASSQEGTSGAWGETQYF. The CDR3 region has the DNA TGCGCCAGCAGCCAAGAGGGGACTAGCGGGGCTTGGGGGGAGACCCAGTACTTC.

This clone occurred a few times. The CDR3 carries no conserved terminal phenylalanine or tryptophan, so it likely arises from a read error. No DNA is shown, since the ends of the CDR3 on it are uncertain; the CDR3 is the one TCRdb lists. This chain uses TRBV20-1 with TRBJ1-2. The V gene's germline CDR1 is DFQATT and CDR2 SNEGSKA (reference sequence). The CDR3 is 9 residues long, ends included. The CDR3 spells CSAPRGRLN.

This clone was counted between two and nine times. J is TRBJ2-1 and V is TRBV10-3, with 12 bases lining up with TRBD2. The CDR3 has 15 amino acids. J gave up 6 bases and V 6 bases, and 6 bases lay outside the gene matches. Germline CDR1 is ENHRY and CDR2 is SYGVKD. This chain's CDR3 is CAIRLAGGPGNEQFF. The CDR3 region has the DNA TGTGCCATCAGGCTAGCGGGGGGGCCCGGCAATGAGCAGTTCTTC.

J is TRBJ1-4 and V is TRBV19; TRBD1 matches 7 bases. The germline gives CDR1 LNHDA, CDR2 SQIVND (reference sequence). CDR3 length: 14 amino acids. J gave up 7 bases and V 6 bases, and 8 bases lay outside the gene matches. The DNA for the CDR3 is TGTGCCAGTAGCCTACAGGGACAGATTGAAAAACTGTTTTTT. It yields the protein CASSLQGQIEKLFF.